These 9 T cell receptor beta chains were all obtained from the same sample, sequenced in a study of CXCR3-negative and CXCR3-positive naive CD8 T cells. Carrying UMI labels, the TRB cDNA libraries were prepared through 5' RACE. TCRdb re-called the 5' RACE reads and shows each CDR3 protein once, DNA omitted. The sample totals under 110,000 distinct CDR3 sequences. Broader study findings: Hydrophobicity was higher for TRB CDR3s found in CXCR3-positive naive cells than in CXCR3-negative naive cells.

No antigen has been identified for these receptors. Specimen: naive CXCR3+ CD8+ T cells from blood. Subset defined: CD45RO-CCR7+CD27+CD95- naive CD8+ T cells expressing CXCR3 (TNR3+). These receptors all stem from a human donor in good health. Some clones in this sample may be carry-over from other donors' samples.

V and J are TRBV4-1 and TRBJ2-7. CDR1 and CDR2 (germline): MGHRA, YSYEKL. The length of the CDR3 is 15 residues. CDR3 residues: CASSPNVDERYEQYF.

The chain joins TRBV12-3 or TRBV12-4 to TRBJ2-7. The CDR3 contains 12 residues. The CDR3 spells CASKFSGYEQYF.

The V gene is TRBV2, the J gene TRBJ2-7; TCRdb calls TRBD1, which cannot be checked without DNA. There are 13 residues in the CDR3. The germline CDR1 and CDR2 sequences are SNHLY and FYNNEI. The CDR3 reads CASSRDRGHEQYF.

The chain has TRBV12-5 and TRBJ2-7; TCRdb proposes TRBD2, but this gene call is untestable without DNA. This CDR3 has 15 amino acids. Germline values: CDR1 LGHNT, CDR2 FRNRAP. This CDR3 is CASGLLAPGLYEQYF.

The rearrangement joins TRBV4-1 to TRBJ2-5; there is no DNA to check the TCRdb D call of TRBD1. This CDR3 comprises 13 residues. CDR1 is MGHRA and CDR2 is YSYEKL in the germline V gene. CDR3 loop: CASSQTLKETQYF.

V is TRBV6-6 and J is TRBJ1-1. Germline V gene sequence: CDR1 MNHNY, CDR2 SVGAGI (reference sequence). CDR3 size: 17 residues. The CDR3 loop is CASSYSSMREMNTEAFF.

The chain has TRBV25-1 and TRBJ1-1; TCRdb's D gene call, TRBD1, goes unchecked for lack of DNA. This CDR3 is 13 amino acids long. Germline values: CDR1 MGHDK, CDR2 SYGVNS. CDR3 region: CASSGQGGAEAFF.

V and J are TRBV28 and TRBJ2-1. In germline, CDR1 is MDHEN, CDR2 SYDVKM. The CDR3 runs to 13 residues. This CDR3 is CASSAGFYNEQFF.

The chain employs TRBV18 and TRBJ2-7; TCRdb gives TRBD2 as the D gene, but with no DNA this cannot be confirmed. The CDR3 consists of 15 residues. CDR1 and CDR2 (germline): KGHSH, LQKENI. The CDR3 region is CASSPMAGESYEQYF.